This entry lists 21 T cell receptor beta chains sequenced from one sample in a study of OX40 agonist ivuxolimab in advanced cancers. TCRdb's table, derived via immunoSEQ multiplex PCR, lists solely in-frame clones and lacks some. The sample includes more than 45,000 clones, about 88% seen only once; the top ten take roughly 6.9%. The starting material was CD4+ or CD8+ T cells sorted from blood, obtained in a trial of the OX40 agonist ivuxolimab. The receptors stem from an adult with an advanced solid tumor such as melanoma, head and neck, liver or kidney cancer.

The table lists this clone with a count of one. The V and J genes are TRBV5-4 and TRBJ1-1; 9 positions match TRBD1. The germline V gene has CDR1 SGHNT and CDR2 YYREEE (reference sequence). V lost 5 bases to trimming and J lost 3 bases; unmatched junction nucleotides: 5. The CDR3 is 14 amino acids. The CDR3 reads CASREQGAYTEAFF. The CDR3 DNA sequence: TGTGCCAGCAGGGAACAGGGGGCGTACACTGAAGCTTTCTTT.

This sequence joins TRBV19 and TRBJ2-7, with TRBD1 matching 7 bases. The CDR3 covers 17 residues. V dropped 2 bases and J dropped 2; count of bases not matched to a gene: 12. Germline CDR1 and CDR2: LNHDA and SQIVND (reference sequence). The CDR3 sequence is CASSIRREDRTPYEQYF. In nucleotides, the CDR3 is TGTGCCAGTAGTATAAGGCGTGAGGACAGGACCCCCTACGAGCAGTACTTC. Drawing the rest from reference TRBV19 and TRBJ2-7, the complete variable domain is DGGITQSPKYLFRKEGQNVTLSCEQNLNHDAMYWYRQDPGQGLRLIYYSQIVNDFQKGDIAEGYSVSREKKESFPLTVTSAQKNPTAFYLCASSIRREDRTPYEQYFGPGTRLTVT.

The genes are TRBV5-1 and TRBJ2-5; D remains ambiguous. V lost 0 bases to trimming and J lost 5 bases, with 11 bases between them. Germline CDR1 SGHRS, CDR2 YFSETQ. This CDR3 has 14 residues. The CDR3 nucleotides read TGCGCCAGCAGCTTGGAGGCACTGTGGGAGACCCAGTACTTC. Its translation: CASSLEALWETQYF.

This chain uses TRBV15 with TRBJ1-3; no firm D call. Trimming stripped 2 bases from V and 4 bases from J, with 15 bases between. The CDR3 consists of 16 residues. Germline V gene sequence: CDR1 LNHNV, CDR2 YYDKDF (reference sequence). This chain's CDR3 is CATSRSSSGKGNTIYF. The DNA for the CDR3 is TGTGCCACCAGCAGATCGTCCAGCGGGAAAGGAAACACCATATATTTT.

V and J are TRBV19 and TRBJ2-6; the D gene is possibly TRBD2 (5 bases). The CDR3 is made up of 17 amino acids. Germline V gene sequence: CDR1 LNHDA, CDR2 SQIVND (reference sequence). With 0 bases removed from V and 0 bases from J, the gap between germline ends came to 9 bases. The CDR3, as DNA: TGTGCCAGTAGTATAGATCGGAGGAGCTCTGGGGCCAACGTCCTGACTTTC. Translation gives CASSIDRRSSGANVLTF.

This sequence joins TRBV6-6 and TRBJ2-2; 11 nucleotides match TRBD2. The germline gives CDR1 MNHNY, CDR2 SVGAGI (reference sequence). The CDR3 contains 16 residues. The ends lost 6 bases at V and 6 bases at J; junction bases unmatched: 9. CDR3 loop: CASRILAGDNPGELFF. The CDR3 DNA reads TGTGCCAGCAGGATACTAGCGGGAGACAATCCCGGGGAGCTGTTTTTT.

This chain joins TRBV28 and TRBJ2-2; 7 bases match TRBD2. Germline V gene lookup returns CDR1 MDHEN and CDR2 SYDVKM. J lost 3 bases, V lost 8 bases, and 6 bases had no gene match. The CDR3 length is 14 residues. In nucleotides, the CDR3 is TGTGCCAGCGTCTCTAGCGGTTACACCGGGGAGCTGTTTTTT. This sequence encodes CASVSSGYTGELFF.

The chain is built from TRBV7-2 and TRBJ2-5, with a possible D match to TRBD2 (6 bases). This CDR3 contains 16 residues. CDR1 is SGHTA, CDR2 FQGNSA, per germline. V lost 3 bases and J lost 0, with 14 bases in between. CDR3 sequence reads: CASSLGPGDYQETQYF. CDR3 nucleotides: TGTGCCAGCAGCTTGGGTCCGGGAGATTACCAAGAGACCCAGTACTTC.

This clone was picked up one time. The chain links TRBV19 to TRBJ1-2; perhaps TRBD1 as D (5 bases). Looked up from germline, CDR1 is LNHDA and CDR2 is SQIVND (reference sequence). This CDR3 region has 14 residues. V gave up 5 bases and J gave up 7 bases, with 17 bases separating them. The CDR3 spells CASSWGRQGTGYTF. The CDR3 nucleotides read TGTGCCAGTAGTTGGGGCAGGCAAGGTACTGGCTACACCTTC.

The chain joins TRBV9 to TRBJ1-1; no clear D gene. Germline CDR1 is SGDLS and CDR2 is YYNGEE. CDR3 length: 14 residues. Trimming pared 0 bases from V and 5 bases from J, leaving 11 bases between. CDR3 in amino acids: CASSVDLGGTEAFF. Here the CDR3 DNA reads TGTGCCAGCAGCGTAGATTTGGGCGGAACTGAAGCTTTCTTT.

The rearrangement joins TRBV30 to TRBJ1-4; 10 bases map to TRBD1. The CDR3 loop spans 13 amino acids. V lost 5 bases to trimming and J lost 5 bases; unmatched junction nucleotides: 2. CDR1 GTSNPN and CDR2 SVGIG come from the germline V gene (reference sequence). Here the CDR3 reads CAWQGQGNEKLFF. The CDR3 DNA reads as TGTGCCTGGCAGGGACAGGGGAATGAAAAACTGTTTTTT.

The chain couples TRBV6-5 to TRBJ1-4; D gene unclear. The CDR3 runs to 15 residues. Germline V lookup: CDR1 MNHEY, CDR2 SVGAGI. V was shortened by 0 bases and J by 3 bases, with 8 bases between the two germline ends. The DNA of the CDR3 is TGTGCCAGCAGTTACTCGCCGGTAGCTAATGAAAAACTGTTTTTT. It yields the protein CASSYSPVANEKLFF.

The V and J genes are TRBV30 and TRBJ2-7; 7 bases match TRBD1. J lost 1 base, V lost 5 bases, and 11 bases had no gene match. The CDR3 extends over 15 amino acids. The germline gives CDR1 GTSNPN, CDR2 SVGIG (reference sequence). The CDR3 sequence is CAWAFPPGGSYEQYF. The DNA of the CDR3 is TGTGCCTGGGCCTTCCCGCCAGGGGGATCCTACGAGCAGTACTTC.

The J gene is TRBJ2-1, the V gene TRBV7-2; D is ambiguous. The V gene lost 7 bases and the J gene lost 8 bases, with 12 bases spanning the gap. This CDR3 region has 12 residues. Looked up from germline, CDR1 is SGHTA and CDR2 is FQGNSA. The CDR3 DNA is TGTGCCAGCAATTACCCGAGCGATGAGCAGTTCTTC. Protein product: CASNYPSDEQFF.

This clone was counted once. V and J are TRBV11-1 and TRBJ2-7; the match to TRBD1 covers 7 bases. The trim removed 3 bases at V and 2 bases at J, leaving 7 bases unmatched. The germline gives CDR1 SGHAT, CDR2 FQDESV (reference sequence). This CDR3 comprises 15 residues. This CDR3 reads CASSLGRDSTYEQYF. In nucleotides, the CDR3 is TGTGCCAGCAGCTTGGGCCGGGACAGCACCTACGAGCAGTACTTC. Variable domain in full (rest from reference TRBV11-1 and TRBJ2-7): EAEVAQSPRYKITEKSQAVAFWCDPISGHATLYWYRQILGQGPELLVQFQDESVVDDSQLPKDRFSAERLKGVDSTLKIQPAELGDSAMYLCASSLGRDSTYEQYFGPGTRLTVT.

V is TRBV7-6 and J is TRBJ2-7; 7 bases fit TRBD2. The ends lost 2 bases at V and 5 bases at J; junction bases unmatched: 9. There are 15 residues in the CDR3. Germline CDR1 SGHVS, CDR2 FNYEAQ. The CDR3 region is CASSLRFAGVNEQYF. Here the CDR3 DNA reads TGTGCCAGCAGCTTAAGGTTTGCGGGAGTAAACGAGCAGTACTTC.

The rearrangement links TRBV9 to TRBJ2-3, with a possible D match to TRBD2 (5 bases). The CDR3 loop spans 14 amino acids. CDR1 and CDR2 from the germline V gene are SGDLS and YYNGEE. The germline V and J ends were trimmed by 6 bases and 6 bases, with 17 bases remaining between them. The CDR3 DNA is TGTGCCAGCACCCCAAGGGCTAGCCCCGATACGCAGTATTTT. This translates into CASTPRASPDTQYF.

The chain combines TRBV30 with TRBJ2-7; 7 bases match TRBD2. The V segment lost 2 bases and the J segment 3 bases; nucleotides outside the gene matches: 1. The CDR3 consists of 12 residues. Germline assignment: CDR1 GTSNPN and CDR2 SVGIG (reference sequence). The CDR3 loop reads CAWSLADYEQYF. CDR3 sequence (DNA): TGTGCCTGGAGTCTAGCGGACTACGAGCAGTACTTC.

V is TRBV4-1 and J is TRBJ2-1; D is undetermined. V was shortened by 1 base and J by 9 bases, with 13 bases between the two germline ends. There are 14 residues in the CDR3. Per the germline V gene, CDR1 is MGHRA and CDR2 is YSYEKL. This chain's CDR3 is CASSQGLLIGEQFF. The CDR3 nucleotides are TGCGCCAGCAGCCAAGGGCTTCTGATAGGTGAGCAGTTCTTC.

This clone was seen more than once but under ten times. V is TRBV6-6 and J is TRBJ1-1, with unresolved D. This CDR3 is 13 amino acids long. CDR1 is MNHNY and CDR2 is SVGAGI in the germline V gene (reference sequence). V was pared by 2 bases and J by 5 bases, with 9 bases between. The CDR3 here is CASSYQPGTEAFF. DNA for the CDR3: TGTGCCAGCAGTTACCAGCCCGGAACTGAAGCTTTCTTT.

The chain carries TRBV5-1 and TRBJ2-5; D tentatively fits TRBD1 or TRBD2 (5 bases each). The CDR3 extends over 14 amino acids. Trimming took off 1 base at V and 7 bases at J, with 14 bases between the two ends. Germline lookup yields CDR1 SGHRS and CDR2 YFSETQ. CDR3 amino acids: CASSLYNRDGTQYF. In nucleotides, the CDR3 is TGCGCCAGCAGCTTGTATAATCGGGACGGGACCCAGTACTTC.